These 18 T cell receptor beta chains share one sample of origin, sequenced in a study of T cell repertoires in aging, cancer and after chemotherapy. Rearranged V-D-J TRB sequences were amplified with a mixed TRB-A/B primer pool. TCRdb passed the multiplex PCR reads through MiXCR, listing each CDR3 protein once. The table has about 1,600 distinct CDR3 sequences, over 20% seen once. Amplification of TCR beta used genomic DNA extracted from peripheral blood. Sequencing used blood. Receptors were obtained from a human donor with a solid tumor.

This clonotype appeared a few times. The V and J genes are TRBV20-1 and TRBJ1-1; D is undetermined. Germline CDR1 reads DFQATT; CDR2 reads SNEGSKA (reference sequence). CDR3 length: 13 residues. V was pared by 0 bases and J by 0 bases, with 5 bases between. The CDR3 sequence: CSARESLNTEAFF. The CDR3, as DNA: TGCAGTGCTAGAGAATCTTTGAACACTGAAGCTTTCTTT.

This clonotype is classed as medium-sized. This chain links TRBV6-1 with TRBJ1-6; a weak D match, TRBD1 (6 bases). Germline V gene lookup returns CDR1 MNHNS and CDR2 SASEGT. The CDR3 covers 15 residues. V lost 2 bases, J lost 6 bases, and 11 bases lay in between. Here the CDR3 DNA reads TGTGCCAGCAGTGAAAGAGGACAGACTAATTCACCCCTCCACTTT. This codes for CASSERGQTNSPLHF.

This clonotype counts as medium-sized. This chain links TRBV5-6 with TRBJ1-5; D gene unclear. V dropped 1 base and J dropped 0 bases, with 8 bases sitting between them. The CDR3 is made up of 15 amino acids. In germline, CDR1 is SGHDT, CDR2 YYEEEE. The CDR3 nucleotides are TGTGCCAGCAGCTTGTTAGACGGTAGCAATCAGCCCCAGCATTTT. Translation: CASSLLDGSNQPQHF.

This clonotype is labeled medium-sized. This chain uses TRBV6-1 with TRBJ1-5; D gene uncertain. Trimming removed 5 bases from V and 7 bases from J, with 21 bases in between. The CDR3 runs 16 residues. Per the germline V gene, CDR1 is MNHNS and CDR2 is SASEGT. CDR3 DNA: TGTGCCAGCAGTCTTGCGACTCTGCCATACGGACAGCCCCAGCATTTT. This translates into CASSLATLPYGQPQHF.

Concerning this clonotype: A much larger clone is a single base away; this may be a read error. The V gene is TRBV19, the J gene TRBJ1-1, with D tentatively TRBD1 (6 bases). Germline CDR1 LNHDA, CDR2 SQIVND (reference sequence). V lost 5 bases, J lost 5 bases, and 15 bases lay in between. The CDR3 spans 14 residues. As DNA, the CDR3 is TGTGCCAGTAGTCAGGGGTCGCGAGGGACTGAAGCTTTCTTT. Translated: CASSQGSRGTEAFF.

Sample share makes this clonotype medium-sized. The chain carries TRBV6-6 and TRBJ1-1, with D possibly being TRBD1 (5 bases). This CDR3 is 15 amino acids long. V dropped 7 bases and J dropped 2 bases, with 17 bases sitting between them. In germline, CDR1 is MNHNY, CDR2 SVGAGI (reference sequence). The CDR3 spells CASTHSKGPNTEAFF. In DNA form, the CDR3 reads TGTGCCAGCACCCACTCGAAGGGACCAAACACTGAAGCTTTCTTT.

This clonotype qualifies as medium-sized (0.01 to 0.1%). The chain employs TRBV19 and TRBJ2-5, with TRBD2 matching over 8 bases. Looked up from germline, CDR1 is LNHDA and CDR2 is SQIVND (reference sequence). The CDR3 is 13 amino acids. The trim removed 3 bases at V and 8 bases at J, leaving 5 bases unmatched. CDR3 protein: CASSIRAGGTQYF. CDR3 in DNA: TGTGCCAGTAGTATTAGGGCGGGGGGTACCCAGTACTTC.

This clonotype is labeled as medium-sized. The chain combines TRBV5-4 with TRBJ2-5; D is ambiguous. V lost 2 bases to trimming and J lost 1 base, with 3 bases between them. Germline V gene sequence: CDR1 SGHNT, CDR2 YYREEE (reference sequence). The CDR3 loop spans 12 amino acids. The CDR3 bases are TGTGCCAGCAGCTTCATCCAAGAGACCCAGTACTTC. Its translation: CASSFIQETQYF.

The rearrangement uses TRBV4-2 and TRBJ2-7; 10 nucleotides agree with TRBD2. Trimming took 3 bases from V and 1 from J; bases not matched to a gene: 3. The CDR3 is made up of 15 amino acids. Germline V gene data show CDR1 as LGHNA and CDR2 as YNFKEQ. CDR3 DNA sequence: TGTGCCAGCAGCCAGCCGGGACTAGCGTCCTACGAGCAGTACTTC. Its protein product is CASSQPGLASYEQYF.

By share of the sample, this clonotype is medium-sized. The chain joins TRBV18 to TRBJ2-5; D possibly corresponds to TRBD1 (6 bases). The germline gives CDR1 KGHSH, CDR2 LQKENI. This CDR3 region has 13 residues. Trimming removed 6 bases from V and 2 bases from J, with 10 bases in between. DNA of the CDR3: TGTGCCAGCTCGGGGACACGGCAAGAGACCCAGTACTTC. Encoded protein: CASSGTRQETQYF.

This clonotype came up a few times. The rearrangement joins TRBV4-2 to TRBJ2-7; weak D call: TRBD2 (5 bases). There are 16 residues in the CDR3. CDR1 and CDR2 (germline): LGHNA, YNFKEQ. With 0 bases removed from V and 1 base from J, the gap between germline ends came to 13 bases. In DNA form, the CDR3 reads TGTGCCAGCAGCCAAGATCTAACTAGAACTTCCTACGAGCAGTACTTC. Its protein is CASSQDLTRTSYEQYF.

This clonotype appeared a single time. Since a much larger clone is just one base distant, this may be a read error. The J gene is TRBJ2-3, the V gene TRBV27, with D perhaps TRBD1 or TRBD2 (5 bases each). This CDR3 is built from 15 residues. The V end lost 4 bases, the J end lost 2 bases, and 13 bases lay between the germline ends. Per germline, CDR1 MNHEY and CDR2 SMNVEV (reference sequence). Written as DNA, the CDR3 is TGTGCCAGCAGTTACAACATGGGGACCACAGATACGCAGTATTTT. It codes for CASSYNMGTTDTQYF.

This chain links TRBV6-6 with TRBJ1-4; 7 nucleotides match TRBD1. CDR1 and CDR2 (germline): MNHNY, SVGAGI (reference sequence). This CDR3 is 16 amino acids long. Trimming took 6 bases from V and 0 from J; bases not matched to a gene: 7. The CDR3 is CASSFGTASTNEKLFF. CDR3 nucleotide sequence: TGTGCCAGCAGCTTCGGGACAGCTTCAACTAATGAAAAACTGTTTTTT.

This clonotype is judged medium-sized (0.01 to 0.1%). The CDR3 DNA is TGTGCCAGCAGAGACTCGGCACTCTACAATGAGCAGTTCTTC. Protein: CASRDSALYNEQFF. The chain links TRBV11-3 to TRBJ2-1; D ambiguous. V dropped 6 bases and J dropped 3 bases, with 12 bases sitting between them. Per germline, CDR1 SGHNT and CDR2 YENEEA. CDR3 length: 14 residues.

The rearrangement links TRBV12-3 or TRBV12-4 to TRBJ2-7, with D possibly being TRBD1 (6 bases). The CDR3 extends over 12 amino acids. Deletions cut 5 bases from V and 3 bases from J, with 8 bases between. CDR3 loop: CASSKQGYEQYF. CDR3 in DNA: TGTGCCAGCAGTAAACAGGGCTACGAGCAGTACTTC.

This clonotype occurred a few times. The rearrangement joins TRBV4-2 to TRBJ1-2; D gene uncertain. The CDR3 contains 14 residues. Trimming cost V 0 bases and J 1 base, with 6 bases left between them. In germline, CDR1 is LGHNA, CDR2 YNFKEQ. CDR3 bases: TGTGCCAGCAGCCAAGAGGAGAGTAACTATGGCTACACCTTC. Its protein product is CASSQEESNYGYTF.

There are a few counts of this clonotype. CDR3 protein: CASSLVTGYTDTQYF. CDR3 DNA sequence: TGTGCCAGCAGCTTAGTCACCGGATACACAGATACGCAGTATTTT. V is TRBV11-3 and J is TRBJ2-3; D gene unclear. The CDR3 length is 15 residues. Germline V lookup: CDR1 SGHNT, CDR2 YENEEA. With 1 base removed from V and 2 bases from J, the gap between germline ends came to 10 bases.

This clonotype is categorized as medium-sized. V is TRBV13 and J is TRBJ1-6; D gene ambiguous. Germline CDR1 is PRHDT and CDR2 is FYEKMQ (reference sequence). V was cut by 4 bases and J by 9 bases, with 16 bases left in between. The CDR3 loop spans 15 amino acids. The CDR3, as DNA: TGTGCCAGCAGCTCCGGGTCATTAGAGGGTTCACCCCTCCACTTT. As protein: CASSSGSLEGSPLHF.